This TCR beta chain is drawn from a study of T cell responses to AZD1222 COVID-19 vaccine. A remark on this clone: The antigen is not known.

Study results and caveats: Unmutated variant regions reportedly attract nearly half of all spike-specific TCRs. Mostly white British, mostly female donors; authors suggested clonal diversity may be underestimated.

The table came from immunoSEQ multiplex PCR; TCRdb's copy has only in-frame clones and leaves some out. Of roughly 200,000 clones in the sample, roughly 92% were seen once. Trimming cost V 3 bases and J 5 bases; bases outside gene matches: 4. This CDR3 is built from 15 residues. Germline assignment: CDR1 LNHDA and CDR2 SQIVND (reference sequence). The chain employs TRBV19 and TRBJ1-4; TRBD1 agrees at 9 bases. The clonotype was recovered from an adult who received the MenACWY meningococcal vaccine as a control. This specimen was peripheral blood, taken 28 days after the second dose of the MenACWY control vaccine. This chain's CDR3 is CASSIGTGWNEKLFF. CDR3 sequence (DNA): TGTGCCAGTAGTATCGGGACAGGGTGGAATGAAAAACTGTTTTTT.